These 9 T cell receptor beta chains came from one sample sequenced in a study of T cell changes during pregnancy in multiple sclerosis (dated by TCRdb to between 2018 and 2020). Libraries were prepared through the immunoSEQ multiplex PCR assay. TCRdb provides this immuneACCESS table in a form limited to in-frame rearrangements. Some clones are lacking; in checked studies, under half of them reflect an unresolved V gene, and why the rest are absent is not known. The sample table records roughly 100,000 clones; about 91% of these occur just once. 0.75% to 0.95% of the sample is in the top ten clones. Material: peripheral blood, obtained after pregnancy. The receptors originated from a female donor with multiple sclerosis, enrolled in a pregnancy study.

This chain connects TRBV5-1 to TRBJ2-3; 7 bases map to TRBD2. Unmatched junction bases numbered 14, after V lost 3 bases and J lost 4 bases. Germline V CDR1 and CDR2: SGHRS, YFSETQ. This CDR3 is 17 amino acids long. CDR3 sequence (DNA): TGCGCCAGCAGCTACGCAACCGGGCGGGAGCTGTCAGATACGCAGTATTTT. Translating it yields CASSYATGRELSDTQYF.

The gene calls are TRBV6-5 and TRBJ1-5; TRBD1 matches at 8 bases. Trimming at V came to 6 bases and at J to 2 bases, leaving 0 bases not matched to a gene. The CDR3 consists of 13 residues. Germline V gene data show CDR1 as MNHEY and CDR2 as SVGAGI. CDR3 nucleotides: TGTGCCAGCAGGGACAGGGGCAATCAGCCCCAGCATTTT. Its protein is CASRDRGNQPQHF.

The rearrangement links TRBV6-1 to TRBJ1-2; TRBD1 matches 9 bases. The germline CDR1 and CDR2 sequences are MNHNS and SASEGT. The CDR3 length is 16 residues. J gave up 3 bases and V 3 bases, and 8 bases lay outside the gene matches. Here the CDR3 DNA reads TGTGCCAGCAGTGACGGGACAGGGAGGCGGGACTATGGCTACACCTTC. This encodes CASSDGTGRRDYGYTF.

This rearrangement joins TRBV9 to TRBJ2-2; D ambiguous. The germline CDR1 and CDR2 sequences are SGDLS and YYNGEE. V lost 0 bases and J 4 bases, leaving 13 bases between the germline ends. CDR3 size: 16 residues. The CDR3 DNA sequence: TGTGCCAGCAGCGTAGTGCACGAGTTTTCCACCGGGGAGCTGTTTTTT. As protein: CASSVVHEFSTGELFF.

The CDR3 bases are TGTGCCAGCAGCTTAGTGGAGGCCGGGGGTAATGAAGCTTTCTTT. It codes for CASSLVEAGGNEAFF. The J gene is TRBJ1-1, the V gene TRBV7-2; D is perhaps TRBD1 (5 bases). Trimming removed 1 base at V and 7 bases at J, with 16 bases between. Germline CDR1 reads SGHTA; CDR2 reads FQGNSA. The CDR3 spans 15 residues.

The V call is TRBV13, the J call TRBJ2-2; 11 bases agree with TRBD2. The CDR3 is made up of 17 amino acids. Per the germline V gene, CDR1 is PRHDT and CDR2 is FYEKMQ (reference sequence). V dropped 3 bases and J dropped 5; count of bases not matched to a gene: 8. The CDR3 loop is CASSLGLAGGETGELFF. DNA of the CDR3: TGTGCCAGCAGCTTGGGCCTAGCGGGAGGTGAAACCGGGGAGCTGTTTTTT.

The chain couples TRBV29-1 to TRBJ1-5, with D possibly being TRBD1 (5 bases). The CDR3 is 13 amino acids. The V gene's germline CDR1 is SQVTM and CDR2 ANQGSEA. Between the trimmed V and J ends, which lost 7 bases and 9 bases, there was a span of 19 bases. Here the CDR3 DNA reads TGCAGCGCCCTCGCGGCGGAGGGACGGCCCCAGCATTTT. Protein product: CSALAAEGRPQHF.

This chain links TRBV27 with TRBJ1-1; D ambiguous. The V gene lost 5 bases and the J gene lost 5 bases, with 15 bases spanning the gap. Per germline, CDR1 MNHEY and CDR2 SMNVEV (reference sequence). The CDR3 contains 14 residues. The CDR3 loop is CASSLSPWETEAFF. The CDR3 bases are TGTGCCAGCAGTCTCAGTCCTTGGGAGACTGAAGCTTTCTTT.

V and J are TRBV9 and TRBJ1-2, with 7 positions matching TRBD1. CDR3 size: 16 residues. Unmatched junction bases numbered 8, after V lost 0 bases and J lost 3 bases. Germline V gene sequence: CDR1 SGDLS, CDR2 YYNGEE. For the CDR3, the DNA is TGTGCCAGCAGCGTAGCAAGGGACAGATCCGACTATGGCTACACCTTC. This gives the protein CASSVARDRSDYGYTF.